This T cell receptor (beta chain) was recorded in a study of T cells in localized non-small cell lung cancer. This CDR3 spans 14 amino acids. V shed 3 bases and J shed 0 bases, with 7 bases lying between them. Germline CDR1 is SGHTA and CDR2 is FQGTGA. For this clone: Its matching antigen is unknown.

Study-level points and caveats: A single tumor region was sequenced, leaving heterogeneity possible. Appearance in adjacent lung was seen for a median approximately 58 of the top 100 tumor clones.

TCRdb's copy holds only in-frame clones and misses some; the assay was immunoSEQ multiplex PCR. Of 30,000 or so clones in the sample, around 90% were seen once. Sample: peripheral blood mononuclear cells, taken before any cancer treatment. This chain connects TRBV7-3 to TRBJ2-3; no firm D call. This sequence was found in a woman between 35 and 75 years old with stage III lung adenocarcinoma. The CDR3, as DNA: TGTGCCAGCAGCTTTCAGTCTAGCACAGATACGCAGTATTTT. Translated: CASSFQSSTDTQYF.